This T cell receptor beta chain was captured by sequencing in a study of T cells in Graves' hyperthyroidism and ophthalmopathy (dated by TCRdb to about 2019). Regarding the research as a whole: Peripheral blood was collected at initial diagnosis, before any treatment. To identify TCR V-J signatures that set the groups apart, the researchers used a discovery cohort of more than 95 patients, made up of some 41 with Graves' ophthalmopathy and about 60 with stable Graves' hyperthyroidism. Prospective prediction of ophthalmopathy was tested in an independent validation cohort consisting of 18 hyperthyroidism patients and around 17 patients who later progressed to ophthalmopathy. The 100 or so discovery patients were randomly split 7:3 into training and test sets. In addition, the study compared T-cell repertoires in thyroid tissue and in blood from several Graves' hyperthyroidism patients. After sampling, hyperthyroidism patients received methimazole starting at 30 mg daily, and ophthalmopathy patients received high-dose intravenous methylprednisolone. The paper describes TCR Vbeta CDR3 sequencing of about 140 peripheral blood samples, made up of fewer than 50 ophthalmopathy patients, 70 to 80 hyperthyroidism patients and 17 progressor patients.

Stable Graves' hyperthyroidism was defined as the absence of progression to ophthalmopathy over 18 months of follow-up. The hyperthyroidism patients were between 18 and 65 years old and newly diagnosed, with a disease duration of less than 2 months. Any patient with an uncontrolled infection, another autoimmune disease, pregnancy or lactation was excluded. Clinical symptoms, serum thyroxine and TRAb, thyroid ultrasound, and orbital computed tomography formed the basis for the diagnoses. Ficoll-Paque density gradient centrifugation was used to isolate PBMCs from 9.5 to 10 ml of fresh peripheral blood. Total RNA was extracted using Trizol reagent, and RNA quality was assessed on an Agilent 2100 Bioanalyzer. From the germline V gene, CDR1 is SGHAT and CDR2 is FQNNGV. The germline V end is reduced by 1 base and the J end by 5 bases; junction bases left unmatched: 6. The CDR3 has 15 amino acids, counting the end cysteine and phenylalanine. Here the CDR3 DNA is all that survives: 45 bases in frame from base 1.

The TCR beta CDR3 regions were amplified from RNA transcripts. For the first round of RT-PCR on the TCR CDR3, the HTBI primer set was used together with the Qiagen OneStep RT-PCR kit. The libraries were constructed in a second round of multiplex PCR and then size-selected and purified. Paired-end sequencing of the libraries was performed with 100 bp reads on an Illumina HiSeq2000. The original methods were these. Raw data were processed with SOAPnuke, discarding reads with adapters, uncalled bases, mean Phred below 15, or no exact constant-primer or identifier match. COPE v1.2.5 was used to merge high-quality paired reads, and clonotypes were defined as unique nucleotide sequences. MiTCR v1.1 was used to align clonotypes to the IMGT TRBV, TRBD and TRBJ reference segments. Analysis was restricted to V-J combinations with a frequency above 0.0001, which covered roughly 99% of repertoires. The TCS score was defined as the ratio of F50 (clonal expansion) to E x V (chaos), calculated using BLOSUM62-based TCRdist between CDR3 peptides within each V-J. Welch's t-statistics and random forest reduced 450 to 600 V-J features to under 15, which were used in a naive Bayes classifier (R e1071). TCRdb's own reprocessing of the public reads used fastp at Q25 and MiXCR and kept productive beta chains. Merged by CDR3 protein, the rows form single entries marked with the most common genes and DNA. These V and J calls derive from TCRdb rather than the authors' analysis. The sample yields over 300,000 distinct CDR3 sequences; roughly 13% were counted once. The top ten clonotypes cover around 10% of the sample.

Findings and caveats that apply to the study as a whole: Ophthalmopathy was separated from stable hyperthyroidism by a 13 V-J signature model, with around 90% sensitivity and approximately 84% specificity obtained in cross-validation and 80%/75% obtained in testing. In validation, the model predicted progression to ophthalmopathy with approximately 70% sensitivity and less than 80% specificity, a median of about six months before onset. Blood samples also contained most of the expanded thyroid clonotypes (frequency above 0.001), which suggests that blood repertoires may reflect thyroid immune responses. Sample size was not statistically predetermined, and blinding of investigators to group allocation was not performed.

In the case of this clonotype: Which antigen it targets is not known. No base-level quality is on record; no much larger clone is a single base apart.

The TCR comes from a woman aged 60 to 75 with Graves' hyperthyroidism. The sample consisted of blood. The V gene is TRBV11-2 and the J gene is TRBJ2-5; 8 middle bases align to TRBD1. The nucleotide sequence is given as TGTGCCAGCAGCTTAGGGACAGGGTTCGGGGAGACCCAGTACTTC. It translates as CASSLGTGFGETQYF.